A single sample gave rise to the 22 T cell receptor beta chains below, sequenced in a study of early T cells in non-severe SARS-CoV-2 infection. One entry per CDR3 protein, called by TCRdb with MiXCR from the 5' RACE reads. The sample yields 50,000 to 65,000 distinct CDR3 sequences, approximately 9% seen once. The sequenced sample consisted of whole blood. The receptors were gathered from an adult who was a healthcare worker with PCR-confirmed SARS-CoV-2 infection or an uninfected control (not recorded which).

In the case of this clonotype: A much larger clone differs by one base, so this may be a read error. This chain links TRBV18 with TRBJ1-1; D is ambiguous. Germline V gene data show CDR1 as KGHSH and CDR2 as LQKENI. This CDR3 is built from 14 residues. For the CDR3, the DNA is TGTGCCAGCTCACCCGAATACTCGAACACTGTAGCTTTCTTT. Encoded protein: CASSPEYSNTVAFF.

This clonotype has ten or more counts. The chain carries TRBV19 and TRBJ2-5, with 11 bases that match TRBD2. Looked up from germline, CDR1 is LNHDA and CDR2 is SQIVND (reference sequence). The CDR3 sequence is 14 residues long. V dropped 4 bases and J dropped 4; count of bases not matched to a gene: 2. CDR3 in DNA: TGTGCCAGTAGTACGACTAGCGGGACAGAGACCCAGTACTTC. Protein product: CASSTTSGTETQYF.

The sample holds many counts of this clonotype. The chain joins TRBV6-1 to TRBJ2-2, with TRBD1 as a possible D gene (6 bases). V was shortened by 6 bases and J by 6 bases, with 14 bases between the two germline ends. This CDR3 has 14 amino acids. CDR1 and CDR2 from the germline V gene are MNHNS and SASEGT. The CDR3 spells CASSRDTFPGELFF. As DNA, the CDR3 is TGTGCCAGCAGCCGGGACACCTTCCCCGGGGAGCTGTTTTTT.

This clonotype showed up many times. The chain joins TRBV7-8 to TRBJ2-5; 12 bases are shared with TRBD2. CDR3 length: 16 residues. The J segment lost 3 bases and the V segment lost 3 bases, leaving 5 bases of the junction unmatched. The germline CDR1 and CDR2 sequences are SGHVS and FQNEAQ. The CDR3 region is CASSFRTSGKEETQYF. CDR3 nucleotides: TGTGCCAGCAGCTTTAGGACTAGCGGGAAGGAAGAGACCCAGTACTTC.

This clonotype was counted many times. V is TRBV28 and J is TRBJ2-7; D is possibly TRBD1 (6 bases). Germline values: CDR1 MDHEN, CDR2 SYDVKM. The CDR3 runs to 13 residues. The V gene lost 5 bases and the J gene lost 6 bases, with 14 bases spanning the gap. CDR3 protein: CASSPWTAREQYF. The CDR3 region has the DNA TGTGCCAGCAGTCCTTGGACAGCCCGCGAGCAGTACTTC.

The rearrangement links TRBV6-2 or TRBV6-3 to TRBJ2-1; no firm D call. The CDR3 covers 14 residues. Germline V gene lookup returns CDR1 MNHEY and CDR2 SVGEGT. The V and J ends lost 6 bases and 6 bases respectively, with 15 bases between them. The CDR3: CASRGPQYLNEQFF. CDR3 sequence (DNA): TGTGCCAGCAGAGGCCCTCAGTATCTCAATGAGCAGTTCTTC.

This clonotype was observed a few times. V and J are TRBV7-6 and TRBJ2-7, with D unresolved. CDR1 SGHVS and CDR2 FNYEAQ come from the germline V gene. The germline V and J ends were trimmed by 0 bases and 9 bases, with 12 bases remaining between them. This CDR3 is 13 amino acids long. CDR3 sequence: CASSLAQRKGQYF. The CDR3 nucleotides read TGTGCCAGCAGCTTAGCACAACGGAAAGGGCAGTACTTC.

This clonotype was observed at least ten times. DNA of the CDR3: TGTGCCAGCAGGCGATCCGGGACAGGGGTTGAAAAACTGTTTTTT. It encodes CASRRSGTGVEKLFF. The chain recombines TRBV28 with TRBJ1-4, with 10 bases identical to TRBD1. V lost 6 bases, J lost 7 bases, and 8 bases stayed unmatched. The CDR3 totals 15 residues. Germline V gene sequence: CDR1 MDHEN, CDR2 SYDVKM.

This clonotype has ten or more counts. The chain joins TRBV11-2 to TRBJ2-1, with D perhaps matching TRBD2 (5 bases). Germline V lookup: CDR1 SGHAT, CDR2 FQNNGV. With 5 bases removed from V and 13 bases from J, the gap between germline ends came to 21 bases. The CDR3 length is 14 residues. In DNA form, the CDR3 reads TGTGCCAGCAGCCGCGCTAGGAGGTTAGGAAGCCAGTTCTTC. Translating it yields CASSRARRLGSQFF.

Ten or more counts support this clonotype. V gene TRBV6-5 combines with J gene TRBJ2-7; 8 bases are a match to TRBD1. The CDR3 is made up of 13 amino acids. Looked up from germline, CDR1 is MNHEY and CDR2 is SVGAGI. J was trimmed by 1 base and V by 6 bases; bases with no gene match: 2. The DNA for the CDR3 is TGTGCCAGCAGCGGACAGGGTTCCTACGAGCAGTACTTC. Translating it yields CASSGQGSYEQYF.

This clonotype was recorded a few times. The J gene is TRBJ2-1, the V gene TRBV30; 12 bases are a match to TRBD2. J gave up 7 bases and V 4 bases, and 8 bases lay outside the gene matches. This CDR3 spans 15 amino acids. Germline V gives CDR1 GTSNPN, CDR2 SVGIG (reference sequence). Here the CDR3 DNA reads TGTGCCTGGACCGGACTAGCGGGACGATGGAATGAGCAGTTCTTC. Translating it yields CAWTGLAGRWNEQFF.

This clonotype was counted once. The chain combines TRBV11-2 with TRBJ2-1, with D unclear. In germline, CDR1 is SGHAT, CDR2 FQNNGV. The V end was cut by 0 bases, the J end by 10 bases, with 10 bases between. The CDR3 sequence is 13 residues long. This chain's CDR3 is CASSLDQGREQFF. The CDR3 DNA reads as TGTGCCAGCAGCTTAGATCAAGGGCGAGAGCAGTTCTTC.

This clonotype has a handful of counts. One junction end does not reproduce the germline sequence, and a read error may be involved. The chain employs TRBV11-2 and TRBJ1-1; D is uncertain. The CDR3 sequence is 12 residues long. Germline values: CDR1 SGHAT, CDR2 FQNNGV. The CDR3 DNA sequence: TGTGCCAGCAGCCTACAGTTTACTGAAGCTTTTTTT. Translation gives CASSLQFTEAFF.

The CDR3, as DNA: TGTGCCAGTATCCCGAGGCAGGGGCATCGGACCGGGGAGCTGTTTTTT. It encodes CASIPRQGHRTGELFF. The genes are TRBV19 and TRBJ2-2; D perhaps matches TRBD1 (6 bases). Germline V gene sequence: CDR1 LNHDA, CDR2 SQIVND (reference sequence). The V end was cut by 7 bases, the J end by 5 bases, with 20 bases between. The CDR3 contains 16 residues. Full variable domain (missing parts from reference TRBV19 and TRBJ2-2): DGGITQSPKYLFRKEGQNVTLSCEQNLNHDAMYWYRQDPGQGLRLIYYSQIVNDFQKGDIAEGYSVSREKKESFPLTVTSAQKNPTAFYLCASIPRQGHRTGELFFGEGSRLTVL.

This clonotype was seen more than once but under ten times. This chain links TRBV4-2 with TRBJ2-4, with D uncertain. Germline-derived CDR1 and CDR2 are LGHNA and YNFKEQ. The CDR3 length is 15 residues. Trimming pared 6 bases from V and 0 bases from J, leaving 12 bases between. CDR3 protein: CASRELMGAKNIQYF. Written as DNA, the CDR3 is TGTGCCAGCAGGGAGCTTATGGGAGCCAAAAACATTCAGTACTTC.

Many counts were recorded for this clonotype. The chain combines TRBV6-6 with TRBJ1-1; D is perhaps TRBD1 (6 bases). V was cut by 6 bases and J by 6 bases, with 17 bases left in between. Germline V gene lookup returns CDR1 MNHNY and CDR2 SVGAGI (reference sequence). This CDR3 contains 14 residues. The CDR3 region has the DNA TGTGCCAGCAGGTTACTAAAGGGGGTTCCTGAAGCTTTCTTT. It encodes CASRLLKGVPEAFF.

In this sample, this clonotype turned up many times. This chain links TRBV12-3 or TRBV12-4 with TRBJ2-7; 7 bases match TRBD1. The CDR3 totals 12 residues. The ends lost 5 bases at V and 6 bases at J; junction bases unmatched: 4. The CDR3 bases are TGTGCCAGCAGTACAGGGGTGGGCGAGCAGTACTTC. Its protein is CASSTGVGEQYF.

In its sample, this clonotype was seen many times. The chain combines TRBV20-1 with TRBJ2-1, with a possible D match to TRBD2 (6 bases). Germline V gives CDR1 DFQATT, CDR2 SNEGSKA (reference sequence). The CDR3 length is 14 residues. V was clipped by 3 bases and J by 10 bases, with 19 bases between them. This CDR3 is CSASTSLGRREQFF. For the CDR3, the DNA is TGCAGTGCTAGTACTTCATTAGGGAGGAGGGAGCAGTTCTTC.

This clonotype was seen more than once but under ten times. This may be a read error, as it is one base from a much larger clone. The CDR3 reads CTSSPLGAVTEAFF. Here the CDR3 DNA reads TGTACCAGCAGCCCCCTCGGGGCAGTGACTGAAGCTTTCTTT. The rearrangement uses TRBV12-3 or TRBV12-4 and TRBJ1-1; maybe TRBD1 (5 bases). There are 14 residues in the CDR3.

This clonotype was seen many times. The chain couples TRBV12-3 or TRBV12-4 to TRBJ2-2; D may be TRBD1 or TRBD2 (6 bases each). The length of the CDR3 is 13 residues. V was trimmed by 10 bases and J by 7 bases, leaving 16 bases between them. The CDR3 loop reads CATEGQPRGELFF. The CDR3, as DNA: TGTGCCACGGAGGGACAACCACGCGGGGAGCTGTTTTTT.

This clonotype appeared a few times. This chain uses TRBV7-2 with TRBJ1-2, with TRBD1 matching over 8 bases. The CDR3 runs 15 residues. J was trimmed by 7 bases and V by 0 bases; bases with no gene match: 7. Per germline, CDR1 SGHTA and CDR2 FQGNSA. The CDR3 loop reads CASSLAGQGASGYTF. Written as DNA, the CDR3 is TGTGCCAGCAGCTTAGCGGGGCAGGGGGCGTCTGGCTACACCTTC.

This clonotype appeared many times. The rearrangement links TRBV7-8 to TRBJ2-7, with D hard to call. The germline V and J ends were trimmed by 1 base and 2 bases, with 9 bases remaining between them. Germline CDR1 and CDR2: SGHVS and FQNEAQ. The CDR3 sequence is 14 residues long. The CDR3 reads CASSLGRSAYEQYF. DNA of the CDR3: TGTGCCAGCAGCTTAGGCAGGTCTGCCTACGAGCAGTACTTC.